The 24 T cell receptor beta chains below were found in one sample sequenced in a study of cytomegalovirus exposure and HLA in healthy donors. A multiplex PCR was run with 60 Vbeta primers and 13 Jbeta primers. Repertoires were generated with immunoSEQ multiplex PCR, while TCRdb's copy carries only in-frame clones and drops some. The data hold around 94,000 clones, with over 65% observed a single time. Sequenced material: PBMCs. Receptor source: a man aged 25 to 40 in good health and CMV-seronegative.

This rearrangement joins TRBV11-1 to TRBJ2-3, with TRBD1 as a possible D gene (6 bases). The CDR3 has 13 residues. Germline CDR1 and CDR2: SGHAT and FQDESV (reference sequence). Trimming pared 5 bases from V and 4 bases from J, leaving 10 bases between. CDR3 protein: CASSPTGSDTQYF. The CDR3 DNA reads as TGTGCCAGCAGCCCTACAGGGTCAGATACGCAGTATTTT.

This clone was counted only a few times. The chain combines TRBV5-1 with TRBJ2-3, with 11 bases matching TRBD2. The J segment lost 3 bases and the V segment lost 4 bases, leaving 4 bases of the junction unmatched. The CDR3 loop spans 15 amino acids. CDR1 SGHRS and CDR2 YFSETQ come from the germline V gene. The CDR3 region is CASSRLAGGTDTQYF. The CDR3 DNA is TGCGCCAGCAGCCGCCTAGCGGGGGGTACAGATACGCAGTATTTT.

This sequence joins TRBV5-5 and TRBJ1-2; 7 bases are a match to TRBD1. V gave up 5 bases and J gave up 5 bases; unmatched junction bases: 9. The CDR3 length is 14 residues. Germline assignment: CDR1 SGHKS and CDR2 YYEKEE (reference sequence). CDR3 protein: CASSTGQTTYGYTF. For the CDR3, the DNA is TGTGCCAGCAGTACGGGACAGACTACATATGGCTACACCTTC.

The rearrangement uses TRBV6-6 and TRBJ2-1, with 10 bases lining up with TRBD2. CDR3 length: 15 residues. The J segment lost 0 bases and the V segment lost 10 bases, leaving 6 bases of the junction unmatched. CDR1 MNHNY and CDR2 SVGAGI come from the germline V gene (reference sequence). The DNA for the CDR3 is TGTGCCACTCATTCTAGCGGGAGCTCCTACAATGAGCAGTTCTTC. Its translation: CATHSSGSSYNEQFF.

V is TRBV5-8 and J is TRBJ1-1; D is possibly TRBD1 (5 bases). V gave up 1 base and J gave up 4 bases, with 11 bases separating them. This CDR3 is built from 14 residues. Germline lookup yields CDR1 SGHTS and CDR2 YDEGEE. This CDR3 is CASSLPGSVTEAFF. The CDR3, as DNA: TGTGCCAGCAGCTTGCCAGGGTCGGTCACTGAAGCTTTCTTT. Complete variable domain (other parts from reference TRBV5-8 and TRBJ1-1): EAGVTQSPTHLIKTRGQQATLRCSPISGHTSVYWYQQALGLGLQFLLWYDEGEERNRGNFPPRFSGRQFPNYSSELNVNALELEDSALYLCASSLPGSVTEAFFGQGTRLTVV.

This rearrangement joins TRBV7-3 to TRBJ1-5, with D tentatively TRBD1 (6 bases). The CDR3 sequence is 21 residues long. Trimming cost V 2 bases and J 7 bases, with 33 bases left between them. Germline loops: CDR1 SGHTA, CDR2 FQGTGA. The CDR3: CASSLGLNPMGQGIGYQPQHF. In DNA form, the CDR3 reads TGTGCCAGCAGCTTAGGGCTCAACCCTATGGGCCAGGGGATCGGATACCAGCCCCAGCATTTT.

This sequence joins TRBV5-4 and TRBJ2-7, with a possible D match to TRBD1 (6 bases). CDR3 length equals 15 residues. The germline CDR1 and CDR2 sequences are SGHNT and YYREEE (reference sequence). V shed 3 bases and J shed 2 bases, with 15 bases lying between them. DNA of the CDR3: TGTGCCAGCAGCTCACCTCAGGGGAAGACCTACGAGCAGTACTTC. Its protein is CASSSPQGKTYEQYF.

This rearrangement joins TRBV12-5 to TRBJ2-3; D call uncertain. Germline values: CDR1 LGHNT, CDR2 FRNRAP. V was pared by 6 bases and J by 5 bases, with 9 bases between. The CDR3 is made up of 12 amino acids. CDR3 DNA: TGTGCTAGTGGGCTAAAACGAGATACGCAGTATTTT. It encodes CASGLKRDTQYF. The complete variable domain, with remaining parts taken from reference TRBV12-5 and TRBJ2-3, reads DARVTQTPRHKVTEMGQEVTMRCQPILGHNTVFWYRQTMMQGLELLAYFRNRAPLDDSGMPKDRFSAEMPDATLATLKIQPSEPRDSAVYFCASGLKRDTQYFGPGTRLTVL.

V gene TRBV6-1 combines with J gene TRBJ2-7; a possible D gene is TRBD2 (5 bases). The CDR3 has 17 amino acids. Germline lookup yields CDR1 MNHNS and CDR2 SASEGT. V gave up 3 bases and J gave up 4 bases, with 22 bases separating them. CDR3 in DNA: TGTGCCAGCAGTGACGCTTACCATTGGGAGAAAGAGTACGAGCAGTACTTC. Residues: CASSDAYHWEKEYEQYF.

This sequence joins TRBV7-9 and TRBJ1-2; 12 bases agree with TRBD1. The CDR3 has 18 residues. CDR1 SEHNR and CDR2 FQNEAQ come from the germline V gene (reference sequence). Unmatched junction bases numbered 12, after V lost 5 bases and J lost 2 bases. CDR3 protein: CASSLLGGQGARNYGYTF. In nucleotides, the CDR3 is TGTGCCAGCAGCCTCCTAGGGGGACAGGGGGCCCGAAACTATGGCTACACCTTC.

This clone was seen a handful of times. The chain joins TRBV19 to TRBJ2-5; TRBD1 agrees at 7 bases. The trim removed 6 bases at V and 5 bases at J, leaving 9 bases unmatched. This CDR3 is built from 14 residues. Germline V gene sequence: CDR1 LNHDA, CDR2 SQIVND (reference sequence). The CDR3 nucleotides read TGTGCCAGTAGAGGGGGCGAGGTCGGCGAGACCCAGTACTTC. It translates to CASRGGEVGETQYF.

The chain recombines TRBV18 with TRBJ2-7; 10 bases are shared with TRBD1. V was clipped by 3 bases and J by 2 bases; unmatched bases: 4. The CDR3 contains 15 residues. Germline V gene sequence: CDR1 KGHSH, CDR2 LQKENI. The CDR3 sequence: CASSPPGQGTYEQYF. CDR3 nucleotide sequence: TGTGCCAGCTCACCGCCGGGACAGGGGACCTACGAGCAGTACTTC. The entire variable domain, with the rest obtained from reference TRBV18 and TRBJ2-7, is as follows: NAGVMQNPRHLVRRRGQEARLRCSPMKGHSHVYWYRQLPEEGLKFMVYLQKENIIDESGMPKERFSAEFPKEGPSILRIQQVVRGDSAAYFCASSPPGQGTYEQYFGPGTRLTVT.

The chain couples TRBV13 to TRBJ2-7; TRBD1 agrees at 7 bases. The germline gives CDR1 PRHDT, CDR2 FYEKMQ (reference sequence). Trimming cost V 6 bases and J 3 bases; bases outside gene matches: 14. The CDR3 has 16 amino acids. The CDR3 reads CASRLSVPGQYYEQYF. The CDR3 DNA follows: TGTGCCAGCAGGCTTTCCGTTCCGGGACAGTACTACGAGCAGTACTTC.

This clone was counted only a few times. The rearrangement uses TRBV4-1 and TRBJ1-1; 8 bases line up with TRBD1. V lost 2 bases and J lost 11; bases outside the gene matches: 10. CDR3 size: 14 residues. Germline CDR1 is MGHRA and CDR2 is YSYEKL. The CDR3 DNA is TGCGCCAGCAGCCAACCAACACAGGGGGTGGGTGCTTTCTTT. Translated: CASSQPTQGVGAFF.

The chain is built from TRBV6-5 and TRBJ2-3, with 8 bases lining up with TRBD1. The germline CDR1 and CDR2 sequences are MNHEY and SVGAGI. Losses at the gene ends were 6 bases for V and 6 bases for J; bases not matched to a gene: 8. This CDR3 comprises 14 residues. The CDR3 DNA reads TGTGCCAGCAGCCTGGACAGGGATTTTGATACGCAGTATTTT. Its protein is CASSLDRDFDTQYF.

In this sample, this clone turned up a few times. In this CDR3 the conserved last residue, phenylalanine or tryptophan, is missing, so a read error is likely. Because the CDR3's place on the DNA is in doubt, the DNA is left out and the CDR3 is given as listed by TCRdb. The chain links TRBV18 to TRBJ1-2; TRBD1, the table's D call, lacks a check against the DNA. The CDR3 totals 14 residues, both ends included. Germline CDR1 reads KGHSH; CDR2 reads LQKENI. CDR3: CASSPSVDRAPIQL.

This clone was counted a few times. The junction shows a germline mismatch at one end, possibly a read error. The genes are TRBV7-9 and TRBJ2-1, with D unresolved. Germline loops: CDR1 SEHNR, CDR2 FQNEAQ (reference sequence). The CDR3 runs to 14 residues. Here the CDR3 reads CSSSLFRVLNEQFF. CDR3 nucleotides: TGTTCCAGCAGCTTATTCCGGGTTCTCAATGAGCAGTTCTTC.

The chain uses TRBV9 and TRBJ2-2; TRBD2 matches 10 bases. V shed 0 bases and J 3 bases; nucleotides not matched to a gene: 2. Germline V gene lookup returns CDR1 SGDLS and CDR2 YYNGEE. The CDR3 runs to 16 residues. This CDR3 reads CASSVASGRDTGELFF. DNA for the CDR3: TGTGCCAGCAGCGTAGCCAGCGGGAGGGACACCGGGGAGCTGTTTTTT.

The J gene is TRBJ1-1, the V gene TRBV4-3; 7 bases map to TRBD1. CDR1 and CDR2 (germline): LGHNA, YSLEER. CDR3 length: 15 amino acids. With 2 bases clipped from V and 4 bases from J, the junction kept 7 bases outside the gene matches. CDR3 protein: CASSQLIQGVTEAFF. The CDR3 region has the DNA TGCGCCAGCAGCCAATTAATCCAGGGGGTCACTGAAGCTTTCTTT.

The V gene is TRBV5-8, the J gene TRBJ2-2, with D possibly matching TRBD1 (6 bases). The CDR3 covers 15 residues. Looked up from germline, CDR1 is SGHTS and CDR2 is YDEGEE. V was clipped by 4 bases and J by 6 bases, with 16 bases between them. For the CDR3, the DNA is TGTGCCAGCAGCCTCCAAATAGGGGGTCCCGGGGAGCTGTTTTTT. This sequence encodes CASSLQIGGPGELFF.

CDR3 in amino acids: CASSPPGAAYEQYF. The CDR3 bases are TGTGCCAGCTCACCGCCAGGAGCGGCCTACGAGCAGTACTTC. The gene calls are TRBV18 and TRBJ2-7; weak D call: TRBD2 (5 bases). This CDR3 comprises 14 residues. Germline V gene lookup returns CDR1 KGHSH and CDR2 LQKENI. Between the trimmed V and J ends, which lost 3 bases and 2 bases, there was a span of 11 bases.

The chain recombines TRBV29-1 with TRBJ2-3; 7 bases line up with TRBD2. The ends lost 6 bases at V and 2 bases at J; junction bases unmatched: 14. CDR3 length: 16 residues. Per the germline V gene, CDR1 is SQVTM and CDR2 is ANQGSEA. CDR3 protein: CSVRPPGLMNTDTQYF. The CDR3 DNA is TGCAGCGTCCGCCCCCCGGGACTAATGAACACAGATACGCAGTATTTT.

This clone was seen a handful of times. The rearrangement joins TRBV6-1 to TRBJ2-5, with D perhaps matching TRBD1 (5 bases). V was cut by 2 bases and J by 1 base, with 14 bases left in between. Germline V gives CDR1 MNHNS, CDR2 SASEGT. The CDR3 contains 16 residues. In DNA, the CDR3 is TGTGCCAGCAGTGAATATCCAGGGTCCGGCCAAGAGACCCAGTACTTC. It is translated as CASSEYPGSGQETQYF.

This chain joins TRBV19 and TRBJ2-7; D is possibly TRBD1 (6 bases). V shed 6 bases and J shed 4 bases, with 19 bases lying between them. Germline V gives CDR1 LNHDA, CDR2 SQIVND (reference sequence). This CDR3 region has 15 residues. The CDR3 is CASSTNRVRLYEQYF. CDR3 nucleotide sequence: TGTGCCAGTAGCACAAACAGGGTACGACTGTACGAGCAGTACTTC. Supplemented by reference TRBV19 and TRBJ2-7, the full variable domain reads DGGITQSPKYLFRKEGQNVTLSCEQNLNHDAMYWYRQDPGQGLRLIYYSQIVNDFQKGDIAEGYSVSREKKESFPLTVTSAQKNPTAFYLCASSTNRVRLYEQYFGPGTRLTVT.